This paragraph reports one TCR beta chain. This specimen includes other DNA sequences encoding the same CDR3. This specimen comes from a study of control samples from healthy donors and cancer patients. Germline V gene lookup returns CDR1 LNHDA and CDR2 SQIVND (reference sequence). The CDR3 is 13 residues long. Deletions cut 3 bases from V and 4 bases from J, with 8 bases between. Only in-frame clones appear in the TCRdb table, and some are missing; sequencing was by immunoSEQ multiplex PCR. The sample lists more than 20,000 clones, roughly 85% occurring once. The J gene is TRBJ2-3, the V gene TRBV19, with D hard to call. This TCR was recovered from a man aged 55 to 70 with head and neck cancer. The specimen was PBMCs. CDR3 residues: CASSIPPSDTQYF. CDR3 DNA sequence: TGTGCCAGTAGTATCCCCCCGTCAGATACGCAGTATTTT.